Listed below are T cell receptor beta chains from one sample, sequenced in a study of early T cells in non-severe SARS-CoV-2 infection. One entry per CDR3 protein, called by TCRdb with MiXCR from the 5' RACE reads. The sample includes fewer than 60,000 distinct CDR3 sequences, about 10% seen only once; the top ten take 15%. The sequenced sample was whole blood. These receptors were taken from an adult who was a healthcare worker with PCR-confirmed SARS-CoV-2 infection or an uninfected control (not recorded which). Each CDR3 is given with its conserved first and last residue. A D gene is named only where the DNA matches it firmly. Not all rows give a size; the values are once, few, many and, for expanded clones, a class.

j_call v_call clone_size d_call cdr3_aa cdr3_nt
TRBJ2-5 TRBV5-1 many . CASSQTQETQYF TGCGCCAGCAGCCAGACCCAAGAGACCCAGTACTTC
TRBJ1-2 TRBV11-2 . TRBD1 CASSSPPPGQGLYGYTF TGTGCCAGCAGCTCACCCCCCCCGGGACAGGGGCTCTATGGCTACACCTTC
TRBJ1-2 TRBV6-2/TRBV6-3 . . CASSFTGSYGYTF TGTGCCAGCAGTTTCACAGGGAGCTATGGCTACACCTTC
TRBJ2-6 TRBV27 few . CASSLRRSGANVLTF TGTGCCAGCAGTTTAAGACGCTCTGGGGCCAACGTCCTGACTTTC
TRBJ1-1 TRBV10-2 few TRBD1 CASSESPGQGLNTEAFF TGCGCCAGCAGTGAGTCCCCGGGACAGGGGCTCAACACTGAAGCTTTCTTT
TRBJ1-6 TRBV5-4 . . CASSLAAGAVNSPLHF TGTGCCAGCAGCTTGGCCGCGGGGGCGGTTAATTCACCCCTCCACTTT
TRBJ2-6 TRBV28 many TRBD1 CASTDRGAPGANVLTF TGTGCCAGTACGGACAGGGGGGCCCCTGGGGCCAACGTCCTGACTTTC
TRBJ1-2 TRBV28 many . CASSSNYGYTF TGTGCCAGCAGTTCGAACTATGGCTACACCTTC
TRBJ2-5 TRBV25-1 many . CASRARQIQETQYF TGTGCCAGCAGAGCGCGCCAGATCCAAGAGACCCAGTACTTC
TRBJ2-1 TRBV7-2 many . CASSPNKVTQFF TGTGCCAGCAGCCCAAATAAGGTCACCCAGTTCTTC
TRBJ2-7 TRBV7-2 many . CASSLLPDSSYEQYF TGTGCCAGCAGCTTATTACCGGACAGCTCCTACGAGCAGTACTTC
TRBJ1-2 TRBV10-3 few TRBD1 CAINTYGTEVYTF TGTGCCATCAACACCTACGGGACAGAAGTCTACACCTTC
TRBJ1-5 TRBV20-1 . . CSAAPGVDQPQHF TGCAGTGCAGCCCCCGGGGTCGATCAGCCCCAGCATTTT
TRBJ2-7 TRBV28 . TRBD1 CASTTGTYEQYF TGTGCCAGTACGACAGGGACCTACGAGCAGTACTTC
TRBJ1-2 TRBV6-5 few . CASSSYRRSYGYTF TGTGCCAGCAGTTCCTACAGGAGATCCTATGGCTACACCTTC
TRBJ2-7 TRBV28 many . CASKSDTDYEQYF TGTGCCAGCAAGTCCGACACAGACTACGAGCAGTACTTC